This TCR beta chain appears in the sequencing data of a study of blood T cell repertoires in COVID-19. Study at large: T cells, B-cell-depleted T cells, or PBMCs supplied cDNA or gDNA.

Original processing notes: Reference gene primer amplification gave estimated nucleated cell counts. Clones were sequenced by immunoSEQ multiplex PCR, and TCRdb holds only the in-frame ones, with some missing. From that table come the V and J calls and clone size; the DNA was used to work out D and trimming. The table includes about 490,000 clones, roughly 88% detected once. The clonotype originates from a human donor in a cohort sampled during active COVID-19. The sample comprised peripheral blood.

In nucleotides, the CDR3 is TGTGCCAGCAGAGGGAGACAGGACTTCAACACTGAAGCTTTCTTT. Translation: CASRGRQDFNTEAFF. The gene calls are TRBV2 and TRBJ1-1; D perhaps matches TRBD1 (6 bases). Germline CDR1 reads SNHLY; CDR2 reads FYNNEI. Trimming pared 6 bases from V and 2 bases from J, leaving 16 bases between. The CDR3 consists of 15 residues.